This T cell receptor (beta chain) comes out of a study of blood T cell repertoires in COVID-19 (dated by TCRdb to about 2020). Regarding the study in general: Collaborator samples came from the United States, Italy and Spain and covered acute and convalescent phases of COVID-19. The dataset comprised deeply sampled blood TCRbeta repertoires from subjects exposed to, actively infected with, or recovered from COVID-19. Where available, HLA class I and class II types were taken from metadata supplied by the sample provider and were not determined by assay-based typing. The samples were drawn from two sources: the first 160 participants of the ongoing ImmuneRACE study, and about 1,300 subjects contributed by 6 global collaborators. The prospective study material was composed of cDNA or gDNA derived from T cells, B-cell-depleted T cells, or PBMCs. The repertoires were released in a freely available public database intended as a resource for research on the immune response to SARS-CoV-2. Sample metadata almost always included a de-identified subject ID, COVID-19 status, age in years and sex. The paper's findings and limits, for the study overall: How much clinical and demographic metadata was included differed by source and by participant, and the metadata was provided uncurated.

Participants in the prospective study were aged about 18 to 95 years, lived in 24 United States geographic areas, and enrolled through a virtual design. In the prospective study, participants were assigned to cohorts based on the clinical history participants reported in a screening survey and a study questionnaire. Recovered participants in ImmuneRACE Cohort 3 were defined by two consecutive negative NP/OP PCR tests, clearance by a healthcare professional, or resolution of symptoms. In the prospective study, mobile phlebotomists collected whole blood, serum and a nasopharyngeal or oropharyngeal swab from each participant. Over an approximately 2-month period, participants in the prospective study had the option of providing additional blood draws and questionnaires. Prospective study blood samples were shipped either frozen or at room temperature before DNA extraction. The V end gives up 5 bases and the J end 6 bases, leaving 11 bases in the junction not matched to a gene. Reading from cysteine to phenylalanine, the CDR3 counts 17 amino acids. The DNA shown is the 51-base CDR3, in frame from base 1. Per the germline V gene, SGHVS is the CDR1 and FQNEAQ is the CDR2.

Details on this clone: No antigen is known for it. Base qualities are missing; no much larger clone stands one base away.

TCRbeta CDR3 regions were amplified from genomic DNA by means of the immunoSEQ Assay, a bias-controlled multiplex PCR. The original pipeline was this. The number of nucleated cells in each sample was estimated from the amplification of reference gene primers within the assay. Sequence reads were collapsed and filtered to measure the absolute abundance of every unique TCRbeta CDR3 rearrangement. Productive Simpson clonality was computed per sample as the square root of Simpson's diversity index over productive rearrangements. What TCRdb holds here is the immuneACCESS table cut down to in-frame rearrangements. Part of the clones is not present; checked against another copy, under half of the missing clones reflect an unresolved V gene, and the others are unexplained. V, J and clone size were drawn from that table, and D and trimming were deduced from the DNA. This sample gives 250,000 to 300,000 clones in total; approximately 92% of them show up just once. Clones ranked in the top ten supply about 1.1% of the sample.

The chain is encoded by TRBV7-8 joined to TRBJ1-5; 12 nucleotides in the junction match TRBD1. This TCR derives from a woman in her twenties or thirties who had recovered from COVID-19. Sequences were obtained from PBMCs or T cells enriched from blood (not recorded which). Here the CDR3 is given as CASSPGPGTGGSQPQHF. The DNA sequence reads TGTGCCAGCAGCCCCGGCCCCGGGACAGGGGGCAGTCAGCCCCAGCATTTT. With the rest looked up from the reference TRBV7-8 and TRBJ1-5 genes rather than sequenced, the full variable domain is GAGVSQSPRYKVAKRGQDVALRCDPISGHVSLFWYQQALGQGPEFLTYFQNEAQLDKSGLPSDRFFAERPEGSVSTLKIQRTQQEDSAVYLCASSPGPGTGGSQPQHFGDGTRLSIL.